The 14 T cell receptor beta chains below all came from one sample that was sequenced in a study of monozygotic twins with inflammatory bowel disease. From the 5' RACE reads, TCRdb lists one entry per CDR3 protein and no DNA. The specimen's table records about 110,000 distinct CDR3 sequences. Sequenced: blood. These receptors all come from a human donor with ulcerative colitis or Crohn's disease, or a healthy co-twin of an affected twin (not recorded which).

The chain joins TRBV29-1 to TRBJ2-2. In germline, CDR1 is SQVTM, CDR2 ANQGSEA. The length of the CDR3 is 13 residues. CDR3 region: CSVKTSNTGELFF.

The genes are TRBV2 and TRBJ2-2. This CDR3 is built from 15 residues. Germline values: CDR1 SNHLY, CDR2 FYNNEI. The CDR3 region is CASKEGDANTGELFF.

The CDR3 loop is CSAIGGGAYNEQFF. The V call is TRBV20-1, the J call TRBJ2-1; the TCRdb D gene call, TRBD2, has no DNA to confirm it. The CDR3 totals 14 residues. Germline loops: CDR1 DFQATT, CDR2 SNEGSKA (reference sequence).

The V and J genes are TRBV12-3 or TRBV12-4 and TRBJ2-6; as DNA is missing, the TRBD1 call by TCRdb cannot be tested. The CDR3 has 16 residues. The CDR3 sequence is CASTPGQGSGANVLTF.

The genes are TRBV19 and TRBJ2-2; TCRdb outputs TRBD2, but without DNA this stays unchecked. Germline V gene sequence: CDR1 LNHDA, CDR2 SQIVND (reference sequence). This CDR3 is 14 amino acids long. The CDR3 sequence: CASSIGGGTGELFF.

The rearrangement links TRBV20-1 to TRBJ2-3; without DNA, the TCRdb call of TRBD1 cannot be checked. The V gene's germline CDR1 is DFQATT and CDR2 SNEGSKA (reference sequence). The CDR3 extends over 17 amino acids. The CDR3 reads CSASGALVTGGPDTQYF.

The chain carries TRBV6-1 and TRBJ1-3. CDR3 length: 15 residues. The V gene's germline CDR1 is MNHNS and CDR2 SASEGT. The CDR3 sequence is CAGGSPPTFGNTIYF.

This chain joins TRBV20-1 and TRBJ1-2; TCRdb calls TRBD1, which cannot be checked without DNA. The germline gives CDR1 DFQATT, CDR2 SNEGSKA (reference sequence). CDR3 length: 15 residues. CDR3 protein: CSATRAGQGRDGYTF.

The chain is built from TRBV20-1 and TRBJ1-2. This CDR3 comprises 13 residues. Germline V CDR1 and CDR2: DFQATT, SNEGSKA (reference sequence). CDR3: CSARDQAKYGYTF.

The chain links TRBV5-1 to TRBJ1-1; TCRdb lists TRBD1, though no DNA is available to test this call. The CDR3 sequence is 14 residues long. The germline V gene has CDR1 SGHRS and CDR2 YFSETQ. The CDR3 loop is CASSAGESATEAFF.

The rearrangement links TRBV7-2 to TRBJ1-1; TCRdb selects TRBD1, and the lack of DNA leaves this call unchecked. The V gene's germline CDR1 is SGHTA and CDR2 FQGNSA. The CDR3 is 16 amino acids. The CDR3: CASSRDRGRMNTEAFF.

The rearrangement uses TRBV20-1 and TRBJ1-2; TCRdb picks TRBD1, but there is no DNA to check that call. The germline CDR1 and CDR2 sequences are DFQATT and SNEGSKA (reference sequence). CDR3 size: 16 residues. CDR3 protein: CSAPRDRVFGVRGYTF.

The CDR3 sequence: CSGGDRGYGYTF. The gene calls are TRBV29-1 and TRBJ1-2; no DNA is available, so the TRBD1 call from TCRdb remains unchecked. The germline V gene encodes CDR1 SQVTM and CDR2 ANQGSEA. The CDR3 is made up of 12 amino acids.

This chain uses TRBV4-3 with TRBJ2-2. Germline-derived CDR1 and CDR2 are LGHNA and YSLEER. CDR3 length equals 14 residues. CDR3 in amino acids: CASRPLANTGELFF.